Below are 8 T cell receptor beta chains sequenced from a single sample in a study of blood T cell repertoires in COVID-19. Repertoires were generated with immunoSEQ multiplex PCR, while TCRdb's copy carries only in-frame clones and drops some. Of approximately 310,000 clones in the sample, approximately 85% were seen once. What was sequenced was PBMCs or T cells enriched from blood (not recorded which). These receptors originate from a man in his thirties or forties who had recovered from COVID-19.

The rearrangement joins TRBV12-3 or TRBV12-4 to TRBJ2-5; possibly TRBD2 for D (7 bases). This CDR3 is 13 amino acids long. Trimming cost V 5 bases and J 9 bases, with 16 bases left between them. The CDR3 loop reads CASSHGGAGAQYF. As DNA, the CDR3 is TGTGCCAGCAGTCATGGGGGGGCCGGGGCCCAGTACTTC.

This chain joins TRBV5-1 and TRBJ1-2; 8 bases agree with TRBD1. Germline CDR1 and CDR2: SGHRS and YFSETQ. This CDR3 region has 13 residues. The J segment lost 10 bases and the V segment lost 4 bases, leaving 9 bases of the junction unmatched. CDR3 loop: CASSPVRGHNYTF. The CDR3 DNA sequence: TGCGCCAGCAGCCCCGTCAGGGGGCATAACTACACCTTC.

The rearrangement links TRBV29-1 to TRBJ2-3; D may be TRBD1 (6 bases). Trimming shortened V by 8 bases and J by 11 bases, and 20 bases separated the two germline ends. Germline V gives CDR1 SQVTM, CDR2 ANQGSEA. The CDR3 runs 12 residues. CDR3 loop: CSSTLQGPEQYF. The CDR3 DNA reads TGCAGCTCAACTTTACAGGGACCTGAGCAGTATTTT.

J is TRBJ2-7 and V is TRBV6-6; possibly TRBD1 for D (5 bases). From germline, CDR1 is MNHNY and CDR2 SVGAGI (reference sequence). The CDR3 loop spans 13 amino acids. Trimming cost V 2 bases and J 6 bases, with 11 bases left between them. The CDR3 here is CASSYLRAGEQYF. CDR3 bases: TGTGCCAGCAGTTACCTCAGGGCCGGCGAGCAGTACTTC.

The gene calls are TRBV3-1 (or the pseudogene TRBV3-2) and TRBJ2-1; TRBD2 matches at 13 bases. The CDR3 runs to 15 residues. The germline V gene encodes CDR1 LGHDT and CDR2 YNNKEL (reference sequence). V shed 1 base and J 8 bases; nucleotides not matched to a gene: 2. The DNA for the CDR3 is TGTGCCAGCAGCCAAGGGACTAGCGGGAGCGATGAGCAGTTCTTC. Protein: CASSQGTSGSDEQFF.

In DNA form, the CDR3 reads TGTGCCAGCACAGGGGGCGGGCGGACCCAGTACTTC. Protein: CASTGGGRTQYF. The chain couples TRBV6-5 to TRBJ2-5; 8 nucleotides match TRBD1. The germline V gene has CDR1 MNHEY and CDR2 SVGAGI. V dropped 7 bases and J dropped 7; count of bases not matched to a gene: 5. The CDR3 is 12 residues long.

At least ten counts were recorded for this clone. This chain uses TRBV21-1 with TRBJ1-3. TRBV21-1 is noted as a pseudogene. This CDR3 contains 16 residues. The CDR3 loop is CASSKDPDCSGNTIYF. CDR3 sequence (DNA): TGTGCCAGCAGCAAAGATCCAGACTGCTCTGGAAACACCATATATTTT.

The V call is TRBV2, the J call TRBJ1-2; TRBD1 matches at 7 bases. Looked up from germline, CDR1 is SNHLY and CDR2 is FYNNEI. The CDR3 extends over 15 amino acids. J gave up 2 bases and V 6 bases, and 9 bases lay outside the gene matches. The CDR3 reads CASRSGGQTNYGYTF. In DNA, the CDR3 is TGTGCCAGCAGATCAGGGGGACAGACCAACTATGGCTACACCTTC.